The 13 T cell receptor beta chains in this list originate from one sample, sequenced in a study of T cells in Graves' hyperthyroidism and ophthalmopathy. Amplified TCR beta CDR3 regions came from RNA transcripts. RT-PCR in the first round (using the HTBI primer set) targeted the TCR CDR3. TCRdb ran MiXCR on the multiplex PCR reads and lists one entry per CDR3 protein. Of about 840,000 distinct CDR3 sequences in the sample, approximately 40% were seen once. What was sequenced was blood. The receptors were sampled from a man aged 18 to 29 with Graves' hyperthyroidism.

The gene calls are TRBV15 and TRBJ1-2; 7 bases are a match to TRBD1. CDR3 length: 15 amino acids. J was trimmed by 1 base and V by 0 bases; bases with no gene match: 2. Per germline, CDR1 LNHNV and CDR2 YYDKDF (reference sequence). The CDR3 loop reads CATSRDPGGNYGYTF. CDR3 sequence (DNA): TGTGCCACCAGCAGAGATCCAGGGGGTAACTATGGCTACACCTTC.

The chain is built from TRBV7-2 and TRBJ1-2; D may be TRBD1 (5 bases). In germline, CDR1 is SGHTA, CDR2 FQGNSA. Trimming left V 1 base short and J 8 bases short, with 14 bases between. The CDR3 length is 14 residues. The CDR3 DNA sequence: TGTGCCAGCAGCTTAGGGGCAGGGAGCGACGGCTACACCTTC. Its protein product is CASSLGAGSDGYTF.

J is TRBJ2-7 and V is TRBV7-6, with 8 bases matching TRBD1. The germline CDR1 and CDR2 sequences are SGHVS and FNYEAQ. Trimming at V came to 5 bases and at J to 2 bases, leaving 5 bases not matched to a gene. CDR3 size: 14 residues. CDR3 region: CASSHTGGPYEQYF. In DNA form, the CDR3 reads TGTGCCAGCAGCCATACAGGGGGACCCTACGAGCAGTACTTC.

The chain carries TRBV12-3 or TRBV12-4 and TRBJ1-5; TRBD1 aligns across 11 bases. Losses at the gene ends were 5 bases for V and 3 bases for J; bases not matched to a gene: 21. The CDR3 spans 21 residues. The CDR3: CASSLDRGRPIIFIANQPQHF. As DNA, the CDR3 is TGTGCCAGCAGTCTGGACAGGGGGCGTCCGATTATATTTATAGCCAATCAGCCCCAGCATTTT.

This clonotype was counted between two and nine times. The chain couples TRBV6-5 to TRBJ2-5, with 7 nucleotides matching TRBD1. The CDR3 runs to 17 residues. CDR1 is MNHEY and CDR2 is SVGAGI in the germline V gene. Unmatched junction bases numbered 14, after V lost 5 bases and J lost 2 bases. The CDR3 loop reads CASSLLARQGLQETQYF. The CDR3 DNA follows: TGTGCCAGCAGTCTTCTCGCCAGACAGGGCCTACAAGAGACCCAGTACTTC.

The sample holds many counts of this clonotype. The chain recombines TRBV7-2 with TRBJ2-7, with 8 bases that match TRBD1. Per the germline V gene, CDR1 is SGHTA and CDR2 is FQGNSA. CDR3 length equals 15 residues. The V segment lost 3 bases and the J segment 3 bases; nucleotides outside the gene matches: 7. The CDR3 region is CASSFPGQAIYEQYF. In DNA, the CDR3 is TGTGCCAGCAGCTTTCCGGGACAGGCAATCTACGAGCAGTACTTC.

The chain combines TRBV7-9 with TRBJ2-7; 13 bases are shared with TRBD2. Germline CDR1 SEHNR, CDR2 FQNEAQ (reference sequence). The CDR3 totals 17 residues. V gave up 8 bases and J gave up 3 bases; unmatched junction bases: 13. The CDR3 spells CASGPGTSGTDLYEQYF. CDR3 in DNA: TGTGCCAGCGGGCCCGGGACTAGCGGGACCGACCTCTACGAGCAGTACTTC.

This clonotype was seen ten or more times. CDR3 coding DNA: TGTGCCAGCAGCTGGACACCGAACACTGAAGCTTTCTTT. It codes for CASSWTPNTEAFF. The chain joins TRBV7-3 to TRBJ1-1; D is perhaps TRBD1 (5 bases). This CDR3 contains 13 residues. Germline V lookup: CDR1 SGHTA, CDR2 FQGTGA. The ends were cut back, 4 bases at V and 1 base at J, with 7 bases in the middle. Full variable domain (rest looked up from reference TRBV7-3 and TRBJ1-1): GAGVSQTPSNKVTEKGKYVELRCDPISGHTALYWYRQSLGQGPEFLIYFQGTGAADDSGLPNDRFFAVRPEGSVSTLKIQRTERGDSAVYLCASSWTPNTEAFFGQGTRLTVV.

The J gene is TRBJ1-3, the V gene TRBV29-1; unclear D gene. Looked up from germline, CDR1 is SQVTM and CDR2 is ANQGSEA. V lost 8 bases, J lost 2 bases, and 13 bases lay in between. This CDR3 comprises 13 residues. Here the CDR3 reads CSLAMGAGNTIYF. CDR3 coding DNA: TGCAGCTTGGCCATGGGCGCTGGAAACACCATATATTTT.

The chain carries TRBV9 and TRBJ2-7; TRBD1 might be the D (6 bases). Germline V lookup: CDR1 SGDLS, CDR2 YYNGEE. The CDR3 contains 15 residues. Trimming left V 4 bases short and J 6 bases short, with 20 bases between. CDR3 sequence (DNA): TGTGCCAGCAGCCAATTTCCCAGGGGAGTGGGCGAGCAGTACTTC. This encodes CASSQFPRGVGEQYF.

The CDR3 region has the DNA TGCAGCGTTGGGGGACTTTCCCAAGAGACCCAGTACTTC. Encoded protein: CSVGGLSQETQYF. V usage is TRBV29-1 and J usage is TRBJ2-5; weak D call: TRBD2 (6 bases). Trimming removed 4 bases at V and 1 base at J, with 10 bases between. CDR3 size: 13 residues. Germline CDR1 reads SQVTM; CDR2 reads ANQGSEA.

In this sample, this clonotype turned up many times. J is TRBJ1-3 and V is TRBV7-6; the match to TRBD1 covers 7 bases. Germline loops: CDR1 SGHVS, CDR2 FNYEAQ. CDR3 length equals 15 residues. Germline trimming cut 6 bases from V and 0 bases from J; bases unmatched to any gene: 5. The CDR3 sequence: CASSPGQNSGNTIYF. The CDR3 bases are TGTGCCAGCAGTCCGGGACAGAACTCTGGAAACACCATATATTTT.

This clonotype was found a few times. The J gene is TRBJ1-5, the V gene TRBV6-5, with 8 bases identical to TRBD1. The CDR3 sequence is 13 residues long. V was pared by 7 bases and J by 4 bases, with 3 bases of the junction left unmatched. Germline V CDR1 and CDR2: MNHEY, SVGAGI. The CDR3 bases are TGTGCCAGCAAACAGGGGGGGAATCAGCCCCAGCATTTT. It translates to CASKQGGNQPQHF.